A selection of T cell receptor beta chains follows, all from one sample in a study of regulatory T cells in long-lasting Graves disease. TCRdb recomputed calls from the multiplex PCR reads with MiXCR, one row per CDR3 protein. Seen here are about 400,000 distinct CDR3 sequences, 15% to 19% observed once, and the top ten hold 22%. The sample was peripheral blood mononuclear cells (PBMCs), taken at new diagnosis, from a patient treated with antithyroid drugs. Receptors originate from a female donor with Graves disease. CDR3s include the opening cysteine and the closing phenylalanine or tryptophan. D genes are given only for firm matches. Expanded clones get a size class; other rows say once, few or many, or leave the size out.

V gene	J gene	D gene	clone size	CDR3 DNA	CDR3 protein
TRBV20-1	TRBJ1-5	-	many	TGCAGTGCTAGAGATCCAACAACGGGGAGTAATCAGCCCCAGCATTTT	CSARDPTTGSNQPQHF
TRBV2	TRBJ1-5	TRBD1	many	TGTGCCAGCAGGGACAGGGGGCCTCAGCCCCAGCATTTT	CASRDRGPQPQHF
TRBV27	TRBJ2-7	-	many	TGTGCCAGCAGTTTAATGGGATCGAACAACGAGCAGTACTTC	CASSLMGSNNEQYF
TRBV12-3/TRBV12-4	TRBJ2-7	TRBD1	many	TGTGCCAGCCTCCTATCAGGACAGGGGGCCGAGCAGTACTTC	CASLLSGQGAEQYF
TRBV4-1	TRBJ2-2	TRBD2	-	TGCGCCAGCAGCCATAGCGGGGGGGCAACCGGGGAGCTGTTTTTT	CASSHSGGATGELFF
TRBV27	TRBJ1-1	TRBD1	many	TGTGCCAGCAGTCCCAGACAGGGTATTTTGACTGAAGCTTTCTTT	CASSPRQGILTEAFF
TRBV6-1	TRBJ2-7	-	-	TGTGCCAGCGGCTTTGGGGTAACAGGCTCCTACGAGCAGTACTTC	CASGFGVTGSYEQYF
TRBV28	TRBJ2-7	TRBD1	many	TGTGCCAGCAGTTTCAGGGGGACCTACGAGCAGTACTTC	CASSFRGTYEQYF
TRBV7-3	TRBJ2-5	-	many	TGTGCCAGCAGCTTAGTGGGAGACCAAGAGACCCAGTACTTC	CASSLVGDQETQYF
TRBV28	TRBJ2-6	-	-	TGTGCCAGCAGTGGTAGGACGGGGGCCAACGTCCTGACTTTC	CASSGRTGANVLTF